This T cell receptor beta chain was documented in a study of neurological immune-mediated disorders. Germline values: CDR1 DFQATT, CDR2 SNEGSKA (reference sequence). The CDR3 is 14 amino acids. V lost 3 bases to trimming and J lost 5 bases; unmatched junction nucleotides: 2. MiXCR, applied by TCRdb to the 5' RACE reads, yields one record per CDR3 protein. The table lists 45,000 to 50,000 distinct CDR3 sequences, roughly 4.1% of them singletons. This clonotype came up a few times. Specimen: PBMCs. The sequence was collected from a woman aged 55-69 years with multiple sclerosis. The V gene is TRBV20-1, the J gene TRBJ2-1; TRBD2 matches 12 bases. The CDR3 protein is CSARSSGGDNEQFF. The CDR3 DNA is TGCAGTGCTAGGTCTAGCGGGGGGGACAATGAGCAGTTCTTC.